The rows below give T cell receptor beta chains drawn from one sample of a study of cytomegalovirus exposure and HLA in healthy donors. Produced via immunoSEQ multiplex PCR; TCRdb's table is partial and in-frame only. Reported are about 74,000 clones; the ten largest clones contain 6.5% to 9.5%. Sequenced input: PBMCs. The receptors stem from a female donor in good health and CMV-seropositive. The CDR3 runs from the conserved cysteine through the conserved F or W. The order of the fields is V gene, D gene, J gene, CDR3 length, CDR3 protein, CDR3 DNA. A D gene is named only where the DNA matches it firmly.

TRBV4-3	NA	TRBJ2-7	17	CASSQHLGQGPPYEQYF	TGCGCCAGCAGCCAACATCTTGGACAAGGTCCTCCCTACGAGCAGTACTTC
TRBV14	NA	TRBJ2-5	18	CASSQVRGSRDPGETQYF	TGTGCCAGCAGCCAAGTTCGAGGGTCCCGGGATCCTGGGGAGACCCAGTACTTC
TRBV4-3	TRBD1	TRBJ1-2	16	CASSQDWDRGNYGYTF	TGCGCCAGCAGCCAAGATTGGGACAGGGGTAACTATGGCTACACCTTC
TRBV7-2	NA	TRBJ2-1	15	CASSLDVARGNEQFF	TGTGCCAGCAGCTTAGACGTAGCTCGGGGCAATGAGCAGTTCTTC
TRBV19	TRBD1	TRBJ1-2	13	CASSGQGDYGYTF	TGTGCCAGTAGCGGACAGGGAGACTATGGCTACACCTTC
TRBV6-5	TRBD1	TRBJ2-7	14	CASSRDRATYEQYF	TGTGCCAGCAGTCGGGACAGGGCGACCTACGAGCAGTACTTC
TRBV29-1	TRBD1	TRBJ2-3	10	CSVETGVLDF	TGCAGCGTCGAGACAGGGGTTCTAGATTTT
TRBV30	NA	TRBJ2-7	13	CAWSRDSAYEQYF	TGTGCCTGGAGTCGGGACTCGGCCTACGAGCAGTACTTC
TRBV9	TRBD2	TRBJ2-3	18	CASSVGLAVPWGADTQYF	TGTGCCAGCAGCGTGGGACTAGCGGTTCCTTGGGGTGCAGATACGCAGTATTTT
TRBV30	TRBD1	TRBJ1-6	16	CAWRWTGIPHNSPLHF	TGTGCCTGGAGATGGACAGGTATTCCACATAATTCACCCCTCCACTTT
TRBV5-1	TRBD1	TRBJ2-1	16	CASHRRDRGQDNEQFF	TGCGCCAGCCACCGCCGGGACAGGGGGCAGGACAATGAGCAGTTCTTC
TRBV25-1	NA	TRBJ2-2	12	CASSVSSGELFF	TGTGCCAGCAGTGTATCGTCGGGGGAGCTGTTTTTT
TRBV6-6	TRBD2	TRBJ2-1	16	CASSFPAGGSYNEQFF	TGTGCCAGCAGTTTCCCCGCGGGGGGCTCCTACAATGAGCAGTTCTTC
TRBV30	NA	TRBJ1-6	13	CAWSETAGSPLHF	TGTGCCTGGAGTGAAACTGCGGGATCACCCCTCCACTTT
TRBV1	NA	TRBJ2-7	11	CTSLGSYEQYF	TGCACCAGCCTTGGCAGTTACGAGCAGTACTTC
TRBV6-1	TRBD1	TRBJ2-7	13	CASSEDRGYEQYF	TGTGCCAGCAGTGAAGACAGGGGATACGAGCAGTACTTC
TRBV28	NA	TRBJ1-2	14	CASSLSGWSYGYTF	TGTGCCAGCAGTTTATCAGGGTGGTCCTATGGCTACACCTTC
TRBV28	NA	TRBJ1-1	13	CASSLSFPGEAFF	TGTGCCAGCAGTTTATCGTTCCCAGGGGAAGCTTTCTTT
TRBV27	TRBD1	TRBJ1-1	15	CASSHGQGKNTEAFF	TGTGCCAGCAGTCACGGACAGGGCAAGAACACTGAAGCTTTCTTT
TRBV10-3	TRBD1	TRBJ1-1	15	CAIRGQGTGNTEAFF	TGTGCCATCAGGGGACAGGGGACGGGAAACACTGAAGCTTTCTTT
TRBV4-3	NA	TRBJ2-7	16	CASSQEQGTYYREQYF	TGCGCCAGCAGCCAAGAACAGGGGACTTACTATCGGGAGCAGTACTTC
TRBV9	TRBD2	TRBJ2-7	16	CASSPGGSGSGGEQYF	TGTGCCAGCAGCCCCGGGGGTAGCGGGAGTGGTGGCGAGCAGTACTTC
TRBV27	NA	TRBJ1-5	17	CASSLKGSQVSNQPQHF	TGTGCCAGCAGTCTAAAAGGGTCACAGGTTAGCAATCAGCCCCAGCATTTT
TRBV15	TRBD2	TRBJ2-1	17	CATSRDIAGLAEHEQFF	TGTGCCACCAGCAGAGATATAGCGGGACTAGCTGAGCATGAGCAGTTCTTC
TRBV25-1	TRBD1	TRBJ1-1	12	CASSEGLGGACF	TGTGCCAGCAGTGAGGGGTTAGGGGGCGCGTGCTTT
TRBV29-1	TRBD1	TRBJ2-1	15	CSVEGWTGSYNEQFF	TGCAGCGTTGAAGGGTGGACAGGTTCCTACAATGAGCAGTTCTTC
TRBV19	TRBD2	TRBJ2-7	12	CASESGGHEQYF	TGTGCCAGCGAGAGCGGGGGTCACGAGCAGTACTTC
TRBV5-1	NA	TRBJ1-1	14	CASSLSRGITEAFF	TGCGCCAGCAGCTTGTCCAGGGGTATCACTGAAGCTTTCTTT
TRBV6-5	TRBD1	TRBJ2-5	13	CASSPRQGQTQYF	TGTGCCAGCAGCCCTCGACAGGGCCAGACCCAGTACTTC
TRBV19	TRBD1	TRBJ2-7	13	CASRDTGVNEQYF	TGTGCCAGTAGAGATACAGGGGTAAACGAGCAGTACTTC
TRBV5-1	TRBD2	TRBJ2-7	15	CASSHPSSGAYEQYF	TGCGCCAGCAGCCACCCATCTAGCGGGGCTTACGAGCAGTACTTC
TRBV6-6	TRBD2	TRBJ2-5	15	CASSYYGGAIETQYF	TGTGCCAGCAGTTACTACGGGGGGGCGATTGAGACCCAGTACTTC
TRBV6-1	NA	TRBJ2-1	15	CASSEAQRPYNEQFF	TGTGCCAGCAGTGAAGCGCAGCGGCCATACAATGAGCAGTTCTTC
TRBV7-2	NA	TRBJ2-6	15	CASSLGGTGANVLTF	TGTGCCAGCAGCTTAGGAGGGACTGGGGCCAACGTCCTGACTTTC
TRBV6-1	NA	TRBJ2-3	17	CASSDRGGYGFADTQYF	TGTGCCAGCAGTGACAGGGGCGGTTACGGTTTCGCAGATACGCAGTATTTT
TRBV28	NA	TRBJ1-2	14	CASEAPGLSYGYTF	TGTGCCAGTGAAGCCCCGGGACTTTCCTATGGCTACACCTTC
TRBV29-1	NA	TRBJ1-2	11	CSVGEGWGYTF	TGCAGCGTTGGGGAGGGCTGGGGCTACACCTTC
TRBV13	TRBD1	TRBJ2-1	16	CASSLSGQGDYNEQFF	TGTGCCAGCAGCTTGTCGGGACAGGGGGACTACAATGAGCAGTTCTTC
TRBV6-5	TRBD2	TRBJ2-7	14	CASSYRGVADEQYF	TGTGCCAGCAGTTACCGGGGGGTGGCGGACGAGCAGTACTTC
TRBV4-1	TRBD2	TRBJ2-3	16	CASSVTSGGSTDTQYF	TGCGCCAGCAGCGTCACTAGCGGGGGAAGCACAGATACGCAGTATTTT
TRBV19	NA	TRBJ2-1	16	CASTSLSRGRVGEQFF	TGTGCCAGTACCTCACTTTCTAGGGGGAGGGTTGGTGAGCAGTTCTTC
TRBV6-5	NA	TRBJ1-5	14	CASSYSTADQPQHF	TGTGCCAGCAGTTACTCGACAGCCGATCAGCCCCAGCATTTT
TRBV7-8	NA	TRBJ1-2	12	CASSPGDYGYTF	TGTGCCAGCAGCCCAGGGGACTATGGCTACACCTTC
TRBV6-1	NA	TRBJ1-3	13	CASRHNSGNTIYF	TGTGCCAGCAGACATAACTCTGGAAACACCATATATTTT
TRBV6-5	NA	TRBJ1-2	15	CASSYNWGANYGYTF	TGTGCCAGCAGTTATAACTGGGGAGCTAACTATGGCTACACCTTC
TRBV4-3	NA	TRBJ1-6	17	CASSQGPGGGGNSPLHF	TGCGCCAGCAGCCAAGGACCCGGGGGAGGCGGCAATTCACCCCTCCACTTT
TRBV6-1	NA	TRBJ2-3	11	CASSTAGSQYF	TGTGCCAGCAGTACGGCGGGTTCGCAGTATTTT
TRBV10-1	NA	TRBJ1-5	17	CASSGGSLVYSNQPQHF	TGCGCCAGCAGTGGGGGCAGCCTAGTTTATAGCAATCAGCCCCAGCATTTT
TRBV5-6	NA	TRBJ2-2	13	CASNNLAAGELFF	TGTGCCAGCAACAACCTGGCTGCCGGGGAGCTGTTTTTT
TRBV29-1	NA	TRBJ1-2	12	CSVRTGTYGYTF	TGCAGCGTTCGCACAGGGACCTATGGCTACACCTTC
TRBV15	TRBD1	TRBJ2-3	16	CATSQPRDRGRDTQYF	TGTGCCACCAGCCAACCTCGGGACAGGGGGCGCGATACGCAGTATTTT